This entry describes one T cell receptor (beta chain). This entry belongs to a study of blood T cells in healthy people across ages. Germline assignment: CDR1 SGHAT and CDR2 FQNNGV. This CDR3 spans 14 amino acids. Then a second PCR, running roughly 7 to 11 cycles, was carried out with a sample-barcoded 5' primer and a J-beta primer mix. MiXCR was run by TCRdb on the 5' RACE reads, yielding one entry per CDR3 protein. This repertoire shows 780,000 or so distinct CDR3 sequences, roughly 25% found once; its top ten account for approximately 4%. The data were also submitted as part of a second study, on T cells of mothers and their children.

The sequence came from a boy between 10 and 17 years old in good health. The chain couples TRBV11-2 to TRBJ2-5; the match to TRBD1 covers 9 bases. The J call may be wrong; the DNA end is better matched by TRBJ2-1. Sequenced material: blood. CDR3 nucleotide sequence: TGTGCCAGCAGCCGGGACAGGGCTCTTAGTGAGCAGTTCTTC. It encodes CASSRDRALSEQFF.